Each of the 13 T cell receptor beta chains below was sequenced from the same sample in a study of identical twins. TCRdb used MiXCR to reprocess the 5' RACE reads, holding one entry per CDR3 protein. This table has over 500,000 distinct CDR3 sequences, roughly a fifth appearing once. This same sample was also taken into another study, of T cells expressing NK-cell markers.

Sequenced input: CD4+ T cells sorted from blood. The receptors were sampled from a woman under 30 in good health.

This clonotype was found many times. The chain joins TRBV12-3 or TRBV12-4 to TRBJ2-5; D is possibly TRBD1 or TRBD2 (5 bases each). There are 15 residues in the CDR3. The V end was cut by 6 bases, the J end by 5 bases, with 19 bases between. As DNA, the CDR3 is TGTGCCAGCAGCAAGGTGGGGGTCCCCTCGGAGACCCAGTACTTC. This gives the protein CASSKVGVPSETQYF.

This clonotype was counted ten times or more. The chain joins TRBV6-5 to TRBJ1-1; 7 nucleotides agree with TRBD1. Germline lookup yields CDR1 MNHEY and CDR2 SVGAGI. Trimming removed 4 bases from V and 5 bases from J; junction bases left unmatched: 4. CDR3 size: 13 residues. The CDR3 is CASSFDRATEAFF. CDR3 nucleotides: TGTGCCAGCAGTTTTGACAGGGCGACTGAAGCTTTCTTT.

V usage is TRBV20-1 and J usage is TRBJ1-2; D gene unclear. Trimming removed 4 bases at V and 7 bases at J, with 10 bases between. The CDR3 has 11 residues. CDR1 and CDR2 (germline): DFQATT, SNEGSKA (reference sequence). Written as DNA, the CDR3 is TGCAGTGCTAAGGGTCCCGGTGGCTACACCTTC. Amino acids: CSAKGPGGYTF.

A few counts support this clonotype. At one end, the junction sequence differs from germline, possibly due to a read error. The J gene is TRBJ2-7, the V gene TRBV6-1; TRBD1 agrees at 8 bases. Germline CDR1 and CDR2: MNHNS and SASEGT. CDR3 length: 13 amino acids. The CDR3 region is CASSPIRQGPRVF. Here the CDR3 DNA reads TGTGCCAGCAGCCCAATCCGACAGGGGCCGAGGGTCTTC.

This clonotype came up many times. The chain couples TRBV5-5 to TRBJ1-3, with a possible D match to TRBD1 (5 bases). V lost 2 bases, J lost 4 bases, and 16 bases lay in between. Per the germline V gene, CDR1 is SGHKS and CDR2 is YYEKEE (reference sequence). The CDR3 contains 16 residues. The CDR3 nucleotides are TGTGCCAGCAGCTTTGGCCTGGCAGGGAGCGGAAACACCATATATTTT. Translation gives CASSFGLAGSGNTIYF.

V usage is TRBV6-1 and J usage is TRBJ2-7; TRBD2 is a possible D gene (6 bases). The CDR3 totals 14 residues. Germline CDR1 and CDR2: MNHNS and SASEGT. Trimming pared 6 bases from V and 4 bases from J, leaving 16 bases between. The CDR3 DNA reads TGTGCCAGCAGCCAGACCGGGACTTTATACGAGCAGTACTTC. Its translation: CASSQTGTLYEQYF.

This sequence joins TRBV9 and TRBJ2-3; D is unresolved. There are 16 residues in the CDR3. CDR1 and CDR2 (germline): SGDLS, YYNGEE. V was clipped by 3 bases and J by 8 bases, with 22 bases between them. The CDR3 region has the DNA TGTGCCAGCAGCGAACGTATTGACCTTCCATCGGGTACGCAGTATTTT. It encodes CASSERIDLPSGTQYF.

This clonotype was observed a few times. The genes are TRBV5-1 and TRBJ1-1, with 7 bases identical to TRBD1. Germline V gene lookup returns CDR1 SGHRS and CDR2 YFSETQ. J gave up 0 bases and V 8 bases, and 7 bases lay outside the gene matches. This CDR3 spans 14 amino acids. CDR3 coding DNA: TGCGCCAGGGGGAAAGGGGGCATGAACACTGAAGCTTTCTTT. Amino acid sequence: CARGKGGMNTEAFF.

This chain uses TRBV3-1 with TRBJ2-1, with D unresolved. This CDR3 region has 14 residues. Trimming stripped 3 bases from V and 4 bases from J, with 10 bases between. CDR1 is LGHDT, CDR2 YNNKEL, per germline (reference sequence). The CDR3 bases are TGTGCCAGCAGCCAGGCAGCCGGGTACAATGAGCAGTTCTTC. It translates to CASSQAAGYNEQFF.

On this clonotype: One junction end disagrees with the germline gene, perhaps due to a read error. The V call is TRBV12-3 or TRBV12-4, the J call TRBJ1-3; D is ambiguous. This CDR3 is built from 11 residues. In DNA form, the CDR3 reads TGTGCCAGCAGTCCTGGGAACACCATATATTTT. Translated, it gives CASSPGNTIYF.

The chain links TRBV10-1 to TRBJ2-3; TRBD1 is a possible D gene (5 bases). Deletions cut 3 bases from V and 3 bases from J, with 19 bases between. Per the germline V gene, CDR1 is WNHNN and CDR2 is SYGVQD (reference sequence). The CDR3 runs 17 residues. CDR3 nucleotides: TGCGCCAGCAGTGAACGGGCCAGGGAACAAGGAACAGATACGCAGTATTTT. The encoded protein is CASSERAREQGTDTQYF.

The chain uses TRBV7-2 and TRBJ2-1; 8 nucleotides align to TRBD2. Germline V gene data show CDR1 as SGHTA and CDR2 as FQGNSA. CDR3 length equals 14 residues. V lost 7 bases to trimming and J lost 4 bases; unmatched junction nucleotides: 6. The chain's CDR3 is CASTPASGYNEQFF. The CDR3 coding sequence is TGTGCCAGCACCCCTGCTAGCGGGTACAATGAGCAGTTCTTC. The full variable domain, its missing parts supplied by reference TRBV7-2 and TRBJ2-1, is GAGVSQSPSNKVTEKGKDVELRCDPISGHTALYWYRQSLGQGLEFLIYFQGNSAPDKSGLPSDRFSAERTGGSVSTLTIQRTQQEDSAVYLCASTPASGYNEQFFGPGTRLTVL.

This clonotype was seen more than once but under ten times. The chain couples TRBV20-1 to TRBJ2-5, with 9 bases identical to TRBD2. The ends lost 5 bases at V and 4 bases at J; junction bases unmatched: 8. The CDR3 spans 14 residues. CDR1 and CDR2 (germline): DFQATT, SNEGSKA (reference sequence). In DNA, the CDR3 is TGCAGTGCTCATATAGCGGGGGTGGGAGAGACCCAGTACTTC. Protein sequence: CSAHIAGVGETQYF.